The 18 T cell receptor beta chains below all came from one sample that was sequenced in a study of T cell responses to AZD1222 COVID-19 vaccine. Sequencing was performed with immunoSEQ multiplex PCR; in TCRdb, only in-frame clones are kept and a portion is missing. The table includes around 140,000 clones, about 92% detected once. Sequencing used peripheral blood, obtained on day 0 of AZD1222 vaccination. These TCRs come from an adult in good health.

The CDR3 reads CASSYRGGWGEKLFF. The CDR3 DNA follows: TGTGCCAGCAGTTATCGTGGGGGATGGGGTGAAAAACTGTTTTTT. V and J are TRBV6-5 and TRBJ1-4; tentatively, D is TRBD1 (5 bases). The CDR3 is 15 amino acids. CDR1 and CDR2 from the germline V gene are MNHEY and SVGAGI. The V gene lost 3 bases and the J gene lost 7 bases, with 15 bases spanning the gap.

The chain combines TRBV6-1 with TRBJ2-1; 10 bases match TRBD2. The CDR3 has 17 amino acids. V gave up 2 bases and J gave up 12 bases; unmatched junction bases: 16. From germline, CDR1 is MNHNS and CDR2 SASEGT. CDR3 sequence: CASSEYESSGRIGGQFF. The CDR3 DNA reads as TGTGCCAGCAGTGAATACGAGTCTAGCGGGAGAATTGGGGGGCAGTTCTTC.

This chain uses TRBV15 with TRBJ2-7; tentatively, D is TRBD2 (6 bases). Germline assignment: CDR1 LNHNV and CDR2 YYDKDF (reference sequence). The V and J ends lost 6 bases and 0 bases respectively, with 9 bases between them. The CDR3 spans 13 residues. CDR3 nucleotides: TGTGCCACCAGACCGGAGGGCTCCTACGAGCAGTACTTC. Its protein is CATRPEGSYEQYF.

The rearrangement uses TRBV2 and TRBJ2-5; D is undetermined. V lost 7 bases to trimming and J lost 5 bases, with 8 bases between them. The germline V gene encodes CDR1 SNHLY and CDR2 FYNNEI. The CDR3 runs 11 residues. CDR3 amino acids: CASNGYETQYF. DNA for the CDR3: TGTGCCAGCAATGGGTATGAGACCCAGTACTTC.

The chain's CDR3 is CASVGGEGSYNEQFF. The CDR3 DNA reads TGTGCTAGTGTCGGTGGGGAGGGCTCATACAATGAGCAGTTCTTC. J is TRBJ2-1 and V is TRBV12-5; 7 positions agree with TRBD2. With V trimmed by 7 bases and J by 4 bases, 10 bases remained unmatched. The CDR3 has 15 amino acids. The V gene's germline CDR1 is LGHNT and CDR2 FRNRAP.

The chain employs TRBV3-1 (or the pseudogene TRBV3-2) and TRBJ1-1; no definite D call. V gave up 1 base and J gave up 3 bases, with 6 bases separating them. This CDR3 has 13 residues. Germline V gives CDR1 LGHDT, CDR2 YNNKEL (reference sequence). CDR3: CASSQGPDTEAFF. The CDR3 DNA reads as TGTGCCAGCAGCCAAGGGCCGGACACTGAAGCTTTCTTT.

This clone was found once. This chain uses TRBV3-1 (or the pseudogene TRBV3-2) with TRBJ1-2, with a possible D match to TRBD1 (6 bases). This CDR3 contains 18 residues. V was clipped by 3 bases and J by 0 bases, with 20 bases between them. Germline CDR1 reads LGHDT; CDR2 reads YNNKEL (reference sequence). CDR3 sequence: CASSQAATGKGANYGYTF. The CDR3 region has the DNA TGTGCCAGCAGCCAGGCTGCCACGGGGAAGGGGGCTAACTATGGCTACACCTTC.

The chain carries TRBV6-4 and TRBJ1-1; 7 positions agree with TRBD1. CDR3 length: 18 amino acids. The V and J ends lost 3 bases and 3 bases, in that order; junction bases with no gene match: 16. Germline CDR1 is MRHNA and CDR2 is SNTAGT. The CDR3 loop reads CASSEPPYRGRRYTEAFF. Here the CDR3 DNA reads TGTGCCAGCAGTGAACCTCCCTACAGGGGAAGGAGGTACACTGAAGCTTTCTTT.

The CDR3 reads CASSLGDREPDNEQFF. CDR3 coding DNA: TGTGCCAGCAGCTTGGGGGACCGAGAACCGGACAATGAGCAGTTCTTC. V and J are TRBV5-8 and TRBJ2-1, with D tentatively TRBD1 or TRBD2 (5 bases each). The V and J ends lost 0 bases and 5 bases respectively, with 15 bases between them. The CDR3 contains 16 residues. Germline-derived CDR1 and CDR2 are SGHTS and YDEGEE.

The chain couples TRBV6-5 to TRBJ2-5; maybe TRBD2 (6 bases). Germline V gene data show CDR1 as MNHEY and CDR2 as SVGAGI. Deletions cut 3 bases from V and 8 bases from J, with 13 bases between. This CDR3 contains 13 residues. This CDR3 is CASSYGRGSTQYF. CDR3 nucleotides: TGTGCCAGCAGTTATGGCCGGGGGAGCACCCAGTACTTC.

This chain connects TRBV3-1 (or the pseudogene TRBV3-2) to TRBJ2-6; the D is unclear. Germline CDR1 reads LGHDT; CDR2 reads YNNKEL (reference sequence). V lost 4 bases and J lost 5, with 6 bases in between. CDR3 size: 13 residues. Here the CDR3 DNA reads TGTGCCAGCAGCCCCTCGAGGGCCAACGTCCTGACTTTC. The encoded protein is CASSPSRANVLTF.

The chain couples TRBV7-9 to TRBJ2-7; D perhaps matches TRBD2 (5 bases). Trimming left V 0 bases short and J 6 bases short, with 12 bases between. This CDR3 region has 14 residues. Germline CDR1 and CDR2: SEHNR and FQNEAQ (reference sequence). The CDR3 DNA reads as TGTGCCAGCAGCTTAGCTTGGGGTGAGGGCGAGCAGTACTTC. This codes for CASSLAWGEGEQYF.

The chain joins TRBV20-1 to TRBJ2-6; D not resolved. CDR3 size: 16 residues. V gave up 3 bases and J gave up 0 bases, with 12 bases separating them. Germline V CDR1 and CDR2: DFQATT, SNEGSKA (reference sequence). The CDR3: CSASSGVDSGANVLTF. DNA of the CDR3: TGCAGTGCTAGTTCGGGCGTAGACTCTGGGGCCAACGTCCTGACTTTC.

V is TRBV10-1 and J is TRBJ2-1; D may be TRBD2 (6 bases). Trimming cost V 5 bases and J 6 bases, with 11 bases left between them. The CDR3 extends over 13 amino acids. CDR1 and CDR2 (germline): WNHNN, SYGVQD (reference sequence). The CDR3 nucleotides read TGCGCCAGCAGTCCAACTAGCCTCAATGAGCAGTTCTTC. This encodes CASSPTSLNEQFF.

The chain couples TRBV7-9 to TRBJ2-5; maybe TRBD1 (6 bases). CDR3 size: 17 residues. Germline V gives CDR1 SEHNR, CDR2 FQNEAQ (reference sequence). V was shortened by 5 bases and J by 1 base, with 20 bases between the two germline ends. CDR3 sequence: CASSLLGRQGFQETQYF. CDR3 coding DNA: TGTGCCAGCAGCCTACTGGGCAGGCAGGGGTTCCAAGAGACCCAGTACTTC.

This clone was seen only once. The chain employs TRBV30 and TRBJ2-7; 8 bases agree with TRBD2. The germline gives CDR1 GTSNPN, CDR2 SVGIG (reference sequence). The V and J ends lost 5 bases and 0 bases, in that order; junction bases with no gene match: 9. This CDR3 has 15 amino acids. The CDR3 sequence: CAWGFGLAGSYEQYF. CDR3 sequence (DNA): TGTGCCTGGGGCTTTGGGCTAGCGGGCTCCTACGAGCAGTACTTC. The whole variable domain, filled in from reference TRBV30 and TRBJ2-7, reads SQTIHQWPATLVQPVGSPLSLECTVEGTSNPNLYWYRQAAGRGLQLLFYSVGIGQISSEVPQNLSASRPQDRQFILSSKKLLLSDSGFYLCAWGFGLAGSYEQYFGPGTRLTVT.

V usage is TRBV6-2 or TRBV6-3 and J usage is TRBJ1-4; D unresolved. Between the trimmed V and J ends, which lost 2 bases and 1 base, there was a span of 11 bases. The CDR3 length is 16 residues. Germline assignment: CDR1 MNHEY and CDR2 SVGEGT. The chain's CDR3 is CASSYGDPRTNEKLFF. The CDR3 nucleotides read TGTGCCAGCAGTTACGGCGATCCGAGAACTAATGAAAAACTGTTTTTT.

The chain is built from TRBV7-9 and TRBJ1-4; perhaps TRBD1 as D (5 bases). The germline V gene has CDR1 SEHNR and CDR2 FQNEAQ (reference sequence). V lost 5 bases and J 2 bases, leaving 9 bases between the germline ends. The CDR3 is 14 amino acids. CDR3 nucleotide sequence: TGTGCCAGCAGCCGGGGGGAGACTAATGAAAAACTGTTTTTT. Translating it yields CASSRGETNEKLFF.